These T cell receptor beta chains were read from a single sample in a study of PD-L1 blockade in urothelial cancer. Using immunoSEQ multiplex PCR, the repertoire was profiled, and TCRdb retains in-frame clones only, with some absent. This table holds approximately 90,000 clones, nearly 90% found once. The specimen comprised PBMCs, sampled around atezolizumab (anti-PD-L1) treatment. All receptors come from a man between 60 and 75 years old with urothelial cancer. Each CDR3 is given with its conserved first and last residue. The order of the fields is V gene, J gene, CDR3 protein.

V gene: TRBV18; J gene: TRBJ2-5; CDR3 protein: CASSPRTFQETQYF
V gene: TRBV7-2; J gene: TRBJ2-1; CDR3 protein: CASSSNREFNEQFF
V gene: TRBV6-5; J gene: TRBJ2-1; CDR3 protein: CASSKGRLTYNEQFF
V gene: TRBV7-9; J gene: TRBJ2-3; CDR3 protein: CASSSGTSGQDTQYF
V gene: TRBV30; J gene: TRBJ2-5; CDR3 protein: CAWSGKLAVQETQYF
V gene: TRBV30; J gene: TRBJ1-4; CDR3 protein: CAWTVGRGTNEKLFF
V gene: TRBV15; J gene: TRBJ1-5; CDR3 protein: CATGGGSQHF
V gene: TRBV30; J gene: TRBJ2-3; CDR3 protein: CAWRAQGRADTQYF
V gene: TRBV28; J gene: TRBJ1-2; CDR3 protein: CASSTPGQGEGNTF
V gene: TRBV6-1; J gene: TRBJ1-3; CDR3 protein: CASSEPGGLGNTIYF
V gene: TRBV27; J gene: TRBJ2-6; CDR3 protein: CASSLRVPLGANVLTF
V gene: TRBV27; J gene: TRBJ1-2; CDR3 protein: CASSLFGDRGDYGYTF
V gene: TRBV9; J gene: TRBJ2-3; CDR3 protein: CASSAEDREGTDTQYF
V gene: TRBV4-2; J gene: TRBJ2-7; CDR3 protein: CASSHELAGNSYEQYF
V gene: TRBV23-1; J gene: TRBJ2-3; CDR3 protein: CASSRTGGREDTQYF
V gene: TRBV7-2; J gene: TRBJ2-7; CDR3 protein: CASSAARHRLTVAYEQYF
V gene: TRBV5-5; J gene: TRBJ2-5; CDR3 protein: CASSLAEGAWETQYF